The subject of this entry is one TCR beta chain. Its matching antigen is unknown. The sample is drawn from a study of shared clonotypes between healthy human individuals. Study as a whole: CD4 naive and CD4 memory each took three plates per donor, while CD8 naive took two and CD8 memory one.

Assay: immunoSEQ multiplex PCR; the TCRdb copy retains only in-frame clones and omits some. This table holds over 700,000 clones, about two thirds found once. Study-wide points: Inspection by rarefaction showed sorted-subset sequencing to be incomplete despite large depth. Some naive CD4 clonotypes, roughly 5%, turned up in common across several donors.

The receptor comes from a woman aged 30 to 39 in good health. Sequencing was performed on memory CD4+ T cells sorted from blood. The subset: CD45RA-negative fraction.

CDR3: CASTGRGLMNTGELFF. The CDR3 bases are TGTGCCAGCACCGGAAGGGGTCTTATGAACACCGGGGAGCTGTTTTTT. The rearrangement links TRBV7-8 to TRBJ2-2; tentatively, D is TRBD1 (5 bases). The V end was cut by 7 bases, the J end by 1 base, with 16 bases between. The CDR3 spans 16 residues. Germline CDR1 and CDR2: SGHVS and FQNEAQ.